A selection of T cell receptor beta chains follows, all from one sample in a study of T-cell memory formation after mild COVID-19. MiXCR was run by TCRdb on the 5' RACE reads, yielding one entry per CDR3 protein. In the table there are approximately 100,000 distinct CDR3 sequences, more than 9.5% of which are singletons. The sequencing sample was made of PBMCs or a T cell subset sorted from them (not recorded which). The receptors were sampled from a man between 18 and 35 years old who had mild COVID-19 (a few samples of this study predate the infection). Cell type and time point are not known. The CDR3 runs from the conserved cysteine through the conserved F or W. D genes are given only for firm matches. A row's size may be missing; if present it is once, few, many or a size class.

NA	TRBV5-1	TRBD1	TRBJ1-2	TGCGCCAGCAGCCTTGGGACAGGGACGAGGGGCTACACCTTC	CASSLGTGTRGYTF
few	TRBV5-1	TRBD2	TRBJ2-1	TGCGCCAGCAGCTTGGTGTCCCTAGCGGGGGGGCCCCACAATGAGCAGTTCTTC	CASSLVSLAGGPHNEQFF
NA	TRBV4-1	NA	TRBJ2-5	TGCGCCAGCAGCCAAGATCCCGTGTCGGGGGAGACCCAGTACTTC	CASSQDPVSGETQYF
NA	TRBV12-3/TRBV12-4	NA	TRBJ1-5	TGTGCCAGCAGTTTTAGCAGACTTATTAATCAGCCCCAGCATTTT	CASSFSRLINQPQHF
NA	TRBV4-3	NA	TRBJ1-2	TGCGCCAGCAGCCAAGAGTCAAGAACGGGGCATGGCTACACCTTC	CASSQESRTGHGYTF
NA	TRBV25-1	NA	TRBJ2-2	TGTGCCAGCAGTGAATACTGGGTCAACACCGGGGAGCTGTTTTTT	CASSEYWVNTGELFF
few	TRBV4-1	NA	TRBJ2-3	TGCGCCAGCAGCCAAGAGGGGACAGATACGCAGTATTTT	CASSQEGTDTQYF
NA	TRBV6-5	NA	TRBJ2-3	TGTGCCAGCAGCTCCGGTCGGGGGCGCACAGATACGCAGTATTTT	CASSSGRGRTDTQYF
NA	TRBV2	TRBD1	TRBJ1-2	TGTGCCAGCAGTGAAGCGCCCGCCCTGGGGACAGAATTTTATGGCTACACCTTC	CASSEAPALGTEFYGYTF
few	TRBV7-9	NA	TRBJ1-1	TGTGCCAGCAGCTCCCCTGTAGACACTGAAGCTTTCTTT	CASSSPVDTEAFF
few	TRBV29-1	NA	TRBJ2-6	TGCAGCGTTCCTAGTTGGGGGGCTGGGGCCAACGTCCTGACTTTC	CSVPSWGAGANVLTF
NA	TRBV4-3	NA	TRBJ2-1	TGCGCCAGCAGCCAAGATCCCAGGGGCCATGAGCAGTTCTTC	CASSQDPRGHEQFF
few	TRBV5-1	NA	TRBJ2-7	TGCGCCAGCAGCTTCGACGAGCAGTACTTC	CASSFDEQYF
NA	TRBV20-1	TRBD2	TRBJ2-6	TGCAGTGCTACGAGCGGGGGACCCTCTGGGGCCAACGTCCTGACTTTC	CSATSGGPSGANVLTF
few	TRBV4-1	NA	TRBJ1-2	TGCGCCAGCAGCCAAGACGCGCGGGAAAACTATGGCTACACCTTC	CASSQDARENYGYTF
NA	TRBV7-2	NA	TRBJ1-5	TGTGCCAGCAGCTTCAGTATCGGGACAAGCAATCAGCCCCAGCATTTT	CASSFSIGTSNQPQHF
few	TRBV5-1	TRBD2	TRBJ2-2	TGCGCCAGCAGAGACGGACTAGCGGGGGCCGGAGGCGGGGAGCTGTTTTTT	CASRDGLAGAGGGELFF
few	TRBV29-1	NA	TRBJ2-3	TGCAGCGTTGAACTAGGAGCCACAGATACGCAGTATTTT	CSVELGATDTQYF
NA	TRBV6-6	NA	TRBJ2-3	TGTGCCAGCAGTGATCGGGATCCACCCACCCATACGCAGTATTTT	CASSDRDPPTHTQYF
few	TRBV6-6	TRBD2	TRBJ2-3	TGTGCCAGCAGTTACCTAGCGGGGGCGTATCAGGGGACAGATACGCAGTATTTT	CASSYLAGAYQGTDTQYF
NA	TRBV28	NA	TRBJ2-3	TGTGCCAGCAGTGAACCCGGGGGGCCCGTGACAGATACGCAGTATTTT	CASSEPGGPVTDTQYF
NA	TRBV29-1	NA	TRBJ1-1	TGCAGCGTTGATAGGTACAACACTGAAGCTTTCTTT	CSVDRYNTEAFF
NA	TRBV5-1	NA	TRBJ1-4	TGCGCCAGCAGCTTGAGGGCTCCTAATGAAAAACTGTTTTTT	CASSLRAPNEKLFF
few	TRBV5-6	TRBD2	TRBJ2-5	TGTGCCAGCAGCTCCCTTGCGGGGGGGAGGAAGACCCAGTACTTC	CASSSLAGGRKTQYF
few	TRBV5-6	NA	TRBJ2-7	TGTGCCAGCAGCTTGGTTGGCAGGGACTTAACCTACGAGCAGTACTTC	CASSLVGRDLTYEQYF